This TCR beta chain appears in the sequencing data of a study of beta chain features in type 1 diabetes (dated by TCRdb to the late 2010s). Turning to the overall study: No differences in mean age, gender distribution, total cell number or subset yield were found between patients and healthy donors. Naive and central memory subsets were obtained from all 30 or so donors, but regulatory and stem cell-like memory subsets were isolated from only 8 patients and roughly eight healthy donors. In the study, TCRB repertoires of sorted circulating CD4+ T cell subsets from recently diagnosed type 1 diabetes patients were compared with those of matched healthy donors. Across all samples, some 99 million sorted cells were examined, and cell number per subset correlated strongly with RNA yield. Overall results and qualifications from the work: At VDJ recombination sites, type 1 diabetes patients had fewer insertions and more deleted nucleotides, which implies abnormalities in thymic rearrangement. A moderate but significant shortening of TCRB CDR3 length was observed in type 1 diabetes patients in all four CD4+ subsets. Because cDNA was sequenced instead of genomic DNA, activated cells with high expression could be over-represented, although the groups did not differ in activation or CD3 levels. Shorter templates might be favored by PCR, yet because patient and control samples were amplified and corrected together, any such skew would affect both groups equally. Because small numbers of individuals were included in the HLA sub-analyses, any influence of HLA type on TCRB rearrangement was left unresolved. Naive, central memory and regulatory TCRB repertoires appeared more similar among patients than among healthy donors.

The entire isolated RNA was reverse transcribed using the High Capacity cDNA Reverse Transcription Kit, and thus expressed TCRB transcripts were sequenced. Deep immunoSEQ sequencing was applied to naive, central memory and regulatory T cell samples, giving an average of about 3.7 million total reads per sample. Sorted cells were lysed in RLT buffer, and RNA was extracted using DNase-treated RNeasy Micro or Mini kits according to cell number. Each cell subset was processed on its own to prevent cross-contamination, while patient and healthy donor samples were processed together. The immunoSEQ multiplex PCR was used to amplify TCRB sequences from cDNA, yielding 87-bp fragments that span the CDR3 region. The amplicons were sequenced using the Illumina HiSeq platform. The study's own analysis went as follows. PCR bias was corrected computationally using synthetic template baselines, and reads within Hamming distance 2 were collapsed, with unmergeable singletons discarded. Reads were aligned to IMGT to assign V, D and J genes, CDR3 length, and insertions or deletions at six rearrangement sites. Within each subset, clonotype counts were normalized to sorted cell number, after which true diversity and Gini coefficients were computed with the tcR R package. Repertoire sharing was quantified using the overlap coefficient calculated on TCRB nucleotide sequences. Out-of-frame TCRB sequences from naive cells were analyzed as a proxy for the pre-selection repertoire. This immuneACCESS table, as held by TCRdb, lists in-frame sequences with V and J called but not all clones. Of the missing ones, under half trace to an unresolved V gene in checked studies; the others have no known cause. The V and J calls and clone size come from that table; D and trimming were worked out from the DNA. In all, the sample holds roughly 240,000 clones, and less than 30% of those were seen once. The top ten clones comprise more than 0.009% of the sample.

A single peripheral blood draw of around 100 mL on average was collected from each donor into heparinised tubes. A BD FACSAria II was used to sort naive, central memory, regulatory and stem cell-like memory CD4+ T cells with a panel that included CD45RO, CCR7, CD25, CD127, CD95 and CD27. Purity was above 98% for every sorted population. Right away, PBMCs were isolated by Lymphoprep density gradient centrifugation and were stained directly, with no culture step. So that batch effects would be minimized, each experiment stained and sorted samples in pairs, pairing one healthy donor with one patient. This clone showed up just a few times. Its antigen is not yet known. No clone much larger than this one lies a single base away; base qualities are absent. The germline V end is reduced by 0 bases and the J end by 1 base; junction bases left unmatched: 9. CDR1 and CDR2 were assigned from the germline V gene as MGHRA and YSYEKL. The CDR3 runs 18 residues from the cysteine to the phenylalanine. Just the 54-base CDR3 DNA is kept, in frame starting at base 1.

The receptor comes from a woman aged 25 to 39 with type 1 diabetes. Material for sequencing was naive CD4+ T cells from blood. The cell subset or site tag for this specimen amounts to: true naive CD4+ T cells. Here the chain combines TRBV4-1 and TRBJ2-5; a stretch of 9 junction bases matches TRBD2. This receptor has the CDR3 CASSQDRSSGTLQETQYF. The sequence in DNA is TGCGCCAGCAGCCAAGACCGATCTAGCGGGACGCTCCAAGAGACCCAGTACTTC.